This record concerns one TCR beta chain sequence. The ends were cut back, 4 bases at V and 4 bases at J, with 9 bases in the middle. The CDR3 has 13 amino acids. CDR1 SGHNT and CDR2 YYREEE come from the germline V gene (reference sequence). TCRdb keeps only in-frame clones here, not all; method: immunoSEQ multiplex PCR. Of 40,000 to 50,000 clones in the sample, approximately 86% are singletons; the top ten hold roughly 12%. The entry originates in a study of OX40 agonist ivuxolimab in advanced cancers. This material consisted of CD4+ or CD8+ T cells sorted from blood, taken in a trial of the OX40 agonist ivuxolimab. The chain links TRBV5-4 to TRBJ1-5; D call uncertain. This TCR was recovered from an adult with an advanced solid tumor such as melanoma, head and neck, liver or kidney cancer. CDR3 coding DNA: TGTGCCAGCAGCCCCGAGGGAAATCAGCCCCAGCATTTT. Protein sequence: CASSPEGNQPQHF.